A selection of T cell receptor beta chains follows, all from one sample in a study of shared clonotypes between healthy human individuals. Sequencing was performed with immunoSEQ multiplex PCR; in TCRdb, only in-frame clones are kept and a portion is missing. Of over a million clones in the sample, approximately 80% were seen once. The specimen sequenced was memory CD4+ T cells from PBMCs. These receptor sequences come from a man between 18 and 29 years old in good health. Some clones in this sample may be carry-over from other donors' samples. The CDR3 runs from the conserved cysteine through the conserved F or W. Fields, in order: D gene, clone size, V gene, J gene, CDR3 DNA, CDR3 protein. A D gene is named only where the DNA matches it firmly. Clone size appears in some rows only: once, few, many, or a class for an expanded clone.

>TRBD1|NA|TRBV6-5|TRBJ2-7
TGTGCCAGCAGTTACTTTCGGACAGGGTCGGCGGGCGAGCAGTACTTC
CASSYFRTGSAGEQYF
>TRBD1|NA|TRBV19|TRBJ2-6
TGTGCCAGTACCCAAATGTGGGGGACAGGGGCCTCTGGGGCCAACGTCCTGACTTTC
CASTQMWGTGASGANVLTF
>NA|NA|TRBV28|TRBJ2-2
TGTGCCAGCACAAAATGGACAGTAACTAACACCGGGGAGCTGTTTTTT
CASTKWTVTNTGELFF
>TRBD2|NA|TRBV30|TRBJ2-3
TGTGCCTGGAGTTCGGGACTAGCGGGAGGACCAGATACGCAGTATTTT
CAWSSGLAGGPDTQYF
>TRBD2|NA|TRBV7-2|TRBJ2-1
TGTGCCAGCAGCTTAGGCCTTAGCGGGAGGATCCATGAGCAGTTCTTC
CASSLGLSGRIHEQFF
>TRBD1|NA|TRBV2|TRBJ1-3
TGTGCCAGCAGACAGGGGACCGGAAACACCATATATTTT
CASRQGTGNTIYF
>TRBD2|NA|TRBV12-5|TRBJ2-1
TGTGCTAGTGGTTTGGGACTAGCGGGCCAGAATGAGCAGTTCTTC
CASGLGLAGQNEQFF
>NA|few|TRBV27|TRBJ1-2
TGTGCCAGCAGTTCATTCAGGGGTGGCTATGGCTACACCTTC
CASSSFRGGYGYTF
>TRBD1|NA|TRBV7-6|TRBJ2-1
TGTGCCAGCAGCTCAGTTGGGACAGGAAGCGACAATGAGCAGTTCTTC
CASSSVGTGSDNEQFF
>NA|NA|TRBV5-8|TRBJ2-1
TGTGCCAGCAGCTTACAACGGGGTGATGAGCAGTTCTTC
CASSLQRGDEQFF
>NA|NA|TRBV15|TRBJ2-7
TGTGCCACCAGCAGAGATCAGGGCAGGCTTGGATACGAGCAGTACTTC
CATSRDQGRLGYEQYF
>NA|NA|TRBV27|TRBJ2-7
TGTGCCAGCAGTCCCTGGGAGTCGTACTCCTACGAGCAGTACTTC
CASSPWESYSYEQYF
>TRBD2|NA|TRBV7-3|TRBJ2-1
TGTGCCAGCAGCCCGACTAGCGGTAGGGGTGAGCAGTTCTTC
CASSPTSGRGEQFF
>NA|once|TRBV5-1|TRBJ1-2
TGCGCCAGCAGCTTGGCCTTCCCCGGAGCTATATATGGCTACACCTTC
CASSLAFPGAIYGYTF
>TRBD1|NA|TRBV7-9|TRBJ1-2
TGTGCCAGCAGCTTTTTGATGGGACAGGGCCCTTTTTTTGGCTACACCTTC
CASSFLMGQGPFFGYTF
>TRBD2|NA|TRBV30|TRBJ2-1
TGTGCCTGGAGTGTACTAGGGGCTAGCGGTAACAATGAGCAGTTCTTC
CAWSVLGASGNNEQFF
>TRBD1|once|TRBV2|TRBJ2-1
TGTGCCAGTATGGGACAGGGCAATGAGCAGTTCTTC
CASMGQGNEQFF
>TRBD1|few|TRBV5-1|TRBJ2-2
TGCGCCAGCAGCAATCCAGGGGGACCCACCGGGGAGCTGTTTTTT
CASSNPGGPTGELFF
>NA|NA|TRBV7-2|TRBJ2-7
TGTGCCAGCAGCTTAGCGGGAGTAGCACAGCAGTACTTC
CASSLAGVAQQYF
>NA|NA|TRBV7-2|TRBJ1-1
TGTGCCAGCAGCCCGAGAGACCCGGGGACTGAAGCTTTCTTT
CASSPRDPGTEAFF
>TRBD2|NA|TRBV7-8|TRBJ2-5
TGTGCCAGCAGCTTAGTTGTGGGAGGGGAGACCCAGTACTTC
CASSLVVGGETQYF
>NA|NA|TRBV28|TRBJ2-3
TGTGCCAGCAGTCCAACCCCCCGGGACACCAGCACAGATACGCAGTATTTT
CASSPTPRDTSTDTQYF
>NA|NA|TRBV7-3|TRBJ2-5
TGTGCCAGCAGCCTCGCCGCAGGGGTAGAGACCCAGTACTTC
CASSLAAGVETQYF
>TRBD1|NA|TRBV9|TRBJ2-3
TGTGCCAGCAGCTTCCGGACAGGGTGGACTAGCACAGATACGCAGTATTTT
CASSFRTGWTSTDTQYF
>NA|NA|TRBV28|TRBJ1-1
TGTGCCAGCAACAACGGATGGCGCGGGTTTGAAGCTTTCTTT
CASNNGWRGFEAFF
>NA|few|TRBV5-1|TRBJ1-2
TGCGCCAGCAGCTTGACAGCCGAGGGGGGTTATGGCTACACCTTC
CASSLTAEGGYGYTF
>TRBD1|NA|TRBV6-1|TRBJ1-1
TGTGCCAGCATTGGGACAGGTTTCTTGTGGGAAGCTTTCTTT
CASIGTGFLWEAFF
>TRBD1|NA|TRBV6-4|TRBJ2-7
TGTGCCAGCAGCATCCCGGGACAGGACGATGAGCAGTACTTC
CASSIPGQDDEQYF
>NA|NA|TRBV5-4|TRBJ2-5
TGTGCCAGCAGCTTGAGCAGAGAGACCCAGTACTTC
CASSLSRETQYF
>TRBD2|NA|TRBV7-9|TRBJ2-1
TGTGCCAGCAGCCCAGGGGTACTAGCGGGAGAGTGGTACAATGAGCAGTTCTTC
CASSPGVLAGEWYNEQFF
>NA|NA|TRBV7-3|TRBJ2-7
TGTGCCAGCAGCCGGGTCCCGGGTTACGAGCAGTACTTC
CASSRVPGYEQYF
>NA|once|TRBV7-2|TRBJ1-1
TGTGCCAGCAGCTTTCCGGGGGCGAACACTGAAGCTTTCTTT
CASSFPGANTEAFF
>TRBD1|NA|TRBV18|TRBJ2-1
TGTGCCAGCTCTCTCAATACAGGGGTCGGTGAGCAGTTCTTC
CASSLNTGVGEQFF
>NA|NA|TRBV11-3|TRBJ2-5
TGTGCCAGGGACGGAACAGGTTGGGTAGGATCCCGAAAAAACCAAGAGACCCAGTACTTC
CARDGTGWVGSRKNQETQYF
>NA|NA|TRBV28|TRBJ1-5
TGTGCCAGCAGTTTAGTCGATGCGCGGCAGCCCCAGCATTTT
CASSLVDARQPQHF
>NA|NA|TRBV5-4|TRBJ1-1
TGTGCCAGCAGCTTGGGGGGGAACACTGAAGCTTTCTTT
CASSLGGNTEAFF
>NA|NA|TRBV7-2|TRBJ2-7
TGTGCCAGCAGCTTAGCGGGACCGACCTCCTACGAGCAGTACTTC
CASSLAGPTSYEQYF
>NA|NA|TRBV5-5|TRBJ2-3
TGTGCCAGCAGCTTGTCTCCGGGAGCAGATACGCAGTATTTT
CASSLSPGADTQYF
>NA|NA|TRBV6-1|TRBJ1-4
TGTGCCAGTGATCTAGGGAGTCGTTTTGAAAAACTGTTTTTT
CASDLGSRFEKLFF
>NA|once|TRBV11-2|TRBJ1-2
TGTGCCAGCAGCTTAGACAGCGCTATGGGCTACACCTTC
CASSLDSAMGYTF
>TRBD1|NA|TRBV5-1|TRBJ1-1
TGCGCCAGCAGCGACGGGACAGGTATGAACACTGAAGCTTTCTTT
CASSDGTGMNTEAFF
>TRBD2|few|TRBV9|TRBJ2-2
TGTGCCAGCAGCGTAGGACTAGCCGGCGTTTCCGGGGAGCTGTTTTTT
CASSVGLAGVSGELFF
>NA|NA|TRBV5-6|TRBJ2-3
TGTGCCAGCAGCTTGTCTGCGCCAGATACGCAGTATTTT
CASSLSAPDTQYF
>TRBD1|NA|TRBV2|TRBJ2-7
TGTGCCAGCTGGACAGGGGGTAACTACGAGCAGTACTTC
CASWTGGNYEQYF
>NA|NA|TRBV5-4|TRBJ2-2
TGTGCCAGCAGCCTGAGCGGTAGGAACACCGGGGAGCTGTTTTTT
CASSLSGRNTGELFF
>NA|NA|TRBV30|TRBJ2-7
TGTGCCTGGGACAGCGGGACACCCTCCTACGAGCAGTACTTC
CAWDSGTPSYEQYF
>TRBD2|NA|TRBV7-3|TRBJ2-1
TGTGCCAGCAGCTTGCTGGGACTAGCGGGAGTAGAGGAGCAGTTCTTC
CASSLLGLAGVEEQFF
>NA|NA|TRBV7-2|TRBJ2-5
TGTGCCAGCAGCTTCGCCGGGGAGACCCAGTACTTC
CASSFAGETQYF
>TRBD2|NA|TRBV5-1|TRBJ2-7
TGCGCCAGCAGCGCGAGCGGGAGGACCTCCTACGAGCAGTACTTC
CASSASGRTSYEQYF
>NA|few|TRBV28|TRBJ1-2
TGTGCCAGCAGTTTCGCAGGGCCCTATGGCTACACCTTC
CASSFAGPYGYTF
>NA|NA|TRBV4-1|TRBJ1-1
TGCGCCAGCAGCCGGGAGGATCGAATACCTGAAGCTTTCTTT
CASSREDRIPEAFF
>NA|NA|TRBV6-5|TRBJ1-4
TGTGCCAGCAGTTCCGGCCGTGGGTCCGGACTGTTTTTT
CASSSGRGSGLFF
>NA|NA|TRBV19|TRBJ2-2
TGTGCCAGTAGTTTGTGGGCGAGGAACACCGGGGAGCTGTTTTTT
CASSLWARNTGELFF